This T cell receptor beta chain originates from a study of post-analysis software for immune sequencing data. Findings of the study overall: When the samples were clustered directly with F measure, those that had been prepared in the same batch showed strong co-clustering. Roughly five TRBV segments were significantly more frequent in patients than in controls. TRBV5-6, TRBV5-1 and TRBV20-1 were among these segments.

With V trimmed by 7 bases and J by 8 bases, 5 bases remained unmatched. The CDR3 totals 12 residues. Germline V lookup: CDR1 MNHNY, CDR2 SVGAGI (reference sequence). Prepared TCR beta cDNA libraries contained unique molecular identifiers. MiXCR was run by TCRdb on the PCR reads, yielding one entry per CDR3 protein. The sample contains about 160,000 distinct CDR3 sequences, 35% to 40% of which appear only once. Turning to this clonotype: The antigen is not known.

The sequences come from blood, collected after autologous hematopoietic stem cell transplantation. This clonotype originated in a girl between 5 and 17 years old with multiple sclerosis. This chain connects TRBV6-6 to TRBJ2-1; 7 bases agree with TRBD2. CDR3 loop: CASKRGGDEQFF. The CDR3 nucleotides are TGTGCCAGCAAGCGGGGTGGTGATGAGCAGTTCTTC.